Following are 32 T cell receptor beta chains from one sample sequenced in a study of T cells after yellow fever vaccination. TCRdb reanalysed the 5' RACE reads using MiXCR and keeps one entry per CDR3 protein. The sample gives just under 600,000 distinct CDR3 sequences, less than 15% of which show up once; 11% to 15% is in the top ten. The sequencing here drew on PBMCs, taken on the day of the yellow fever booster vaccination. All receptors derive from a man aged 25-40 years who received the YFV17D yellow fever vaccine.

Only a few counts were recorded for this clonotype. The V gene is TRBV9, the J gene TRBJ2-3, with 8 bases identical to TRBD2. V shed 0 bases and J 0 bases; nucleotides not matched to a gene: 0. The CDR3 length is 15 residues. Germline-derived CDR1 and CDR2 are SGDLS and YYNGEE. CDR3 sequence: CASSVVAGSTDTQYF. As DNA, the CDR3 is TGTGCCAGCAGCGTAGTAGCGGGGAGCACAGATACGCAGTATTTT.

This clonotype occurred a few times. This chain joins TRBV5-1 and TRBJ2-3; 9 nucleotides agree with TRBD2. Germline CDR1 is SGHRS and CDR2 is YFSETQ. The CDR3 loop spans 17 amino acids. The trim removed 2 bases at V and 4 bases at J, leaving 11 bases unmatched. CDR3 protein: CASSLKNSGSNPDTQYF. In nucleotides, the CDR3 is TGCGCCAGCAGCTTAAAAAATAGCGGGAGTAACCCAGATACGCAGTATTTT.

This clonotype was seen more than once but under ten times. This chain connects TRBV6-5 to TRBJ1-4; D might be TRBD1 (6 bases). V was trimmed by 2 bases and J by 6 bases, leaving 16 bases between them. The V gene's germline CDR1 is MNHEY and CDR2 SVGAGI. The CDR3 is made up of 16 amino acids. As DNA, the CDR3 is TGTGCCAGCAGTTACAGGGGGGGCGCCGATCATGAAAAACTGTTTTTT. Its protein is CASSYRGGADHEKLFF.

This clonotype showed up just a few times. The chain uses TRBV27 and TRBJ1-1; D may be TRBD1 (5 bases). The germline V gene encodes CDR1 MNHEY and CDR2 SMNVEV (reference sequence). V shed 5 bases and J shed 2 bases, with 15 bases lying between them. The CDR3 loop spans 15 amino acids. The CDR3 sequence: CASSRLQAGNTEAFF. The DNA for the CDR3 is TGTGCCAGCAGTCGATTACAGGCGGGAAACACTGAAGCTTTCTTT.

This clonotype has a handful of counts. V gene TRBV19 combines with J gene TRBJ2-7, with TRBD2 as a possible D gene (5 bases). The CDR3 is 13 amino acids. The V end was cut by 3 bases, the J end by 3 bases, with 9 bases between. The germline gives CDR1 LNHDA, CDR2 SQIVND (reference sequence). The CDR3 spells CASSIAGNYEQYF. CDR3 DNA sequence: TGTGCCAGTAGTATTGCGGGTAACTACGAGCAGTACTTC. The full variable domain, with the rest looked up from reference TRBV19 and TRBJ2-7, is DGGITQSPKYLFRKEGQNVTLSCEQNLNHDAMYWYRQDPGQGLRLIYYSQIVNDFQKGDIAEGYSVSREKKESFPLTVTSAQKNPTAFYLCASSIAGNYEQYFGPGTRLTVT.

In its sample, this clonotype was seen a few times. The chain couples TRBV27 to TRBJ2-1; 8 positions agree with TRBD2. There are 15 residues in the CDR3. Germline lookup yields CDR1 MNHEY and CDR2 SMNVEV (reference sequence). V dropped 5 bases and J dropped 6; count of bases not matched to a gene: 9. In nucleotides, the CDR3 is TGTGCCAGCAGTAACCAGCGGGAGTATCGCAATGAGCAGTTCTTC. It is translated as CASSNQREYRNEQFF.

The chain couples TRBV5-1 to TRBJ1-1; D remains ambiguous. Germline V gives CDR1 SGHRS, CDR2 YFSETQ. The CDR3 covers 15 residues. V was pared by 0 bases and J by 2 bases, with 11 bases between. The CDR3 loop is CASSLVTGRNTEAFF. CDR3 bases: TGCGCCAGCAGCTTGGTCACGGGCCGTAACACTGAAGCTTTCTTT.

The rearrangement joins TRBV27 to TRBJ1-6, with 11 bases fitting TRBD1. CDR3 length equals 14 residues. V lost 2 bases to trimming and J lost 12 bases; unmatched junction nucleotides: 3. CDR1 MNHEY and CDR2 SMNVEV come from the germline V gene (reference sequence). CDR3 nucleotide sequence: TGTGCCAGCAGTTTAGGGACAGGGGGTCTACCCCTCCACTTT. Translation gives CASSLGTGGLPLHF.

The V call is TRBV4-1, the J call TRBJ1-1; D is unresolved. In germline, CDR1 is MGHRA, CDR2 YSYEKL. Between the trimmed V and J ends, which lost 6 bases and 8 bases, there was a span of 16 bases. This CDR3 comprises 13 residues. The CDR3 region has the DNA TGCGCCAGCAGTCACCCCGGGCAGCTCGAAGCTTTCTTT. Protein sequence: CASSHPGQLEAFF.

This clonotype was detected ten times or more. The chain is built from TRBV7-9 and TRBJ2-7, with unresolved D. The V gene's germline CDR1 is SEHNR and CDR2 FQNEAQ (reference sequence). CDR3 length: 15 amino acids. V was pared by 2 bases and J by 6 bases, with 17 bases between. CDR3 amino acids: CASSLLGTAPSEQYF. The CDR3 DNA follows: TGTGCCAGCAGCTTATTGGGCACAGCTCCTTCCGAGCAGTACTTC. The variable domain in full, completed from reference TRBV7-9 and TRBJ2-7, reads DTGVSQNPRHKITKRGQNVTFRCDPISEHNRLYWYRQTLGQGPEFLTYFQNEAQLEKSRLLSDRFSAERPKGSFSTLEIQRTEQGDSAMYLCASSLLGTAPSEQYFGPGTRLTVT.

This clonotype was counted a few times. The chain joins TRBV10-3 to TRBJ1-1, with 7 bases aligning to TRBD1. This CDR3 has 14 residues. V lost 6 bases, J lost 1 base, and 5 bases stayed unmatched. Germline loops: CDR1 ENHRY, CDR2 SYGVKD. The CDR3 region is CAISLDRENTEAFF. The CDR3 DNA sequence: TGTGCCATCAGCCTCGACAGGGAGAACACTGAAGCTTTCTTT.

This clonotype was counted ten times or more. This chain joins TRBV30 and TRBJ2-5; TRBD2 aligns across 12 bases. The junction had 6 bases not matched to a gene; V was cut back by 6 bases and J by 4 bases. Per the germline V gene, CDR1 is GTSNPN and CDR2 is SVGIG (reference sequence). CDR3 size: 14 residues. This CDR3 reads CACLTSGRSETQYF. CDR3 DNA sequence: TGTGCCTGTCTCACTAGCGGGAGGTCAGAGACCCAGTACTTC.

This clonotype was counted a few times. V gene TRBV4-3 combines with J gene TRBJ2-1; TRBD2 matches 10 bases. J was trimmed by 5 bases and V by 3 bases; bases with no gene match: 7. This CDR3 spans 16 amino acids. Germline V gene data show CDR1 as LGHNA and CDR2 as YSLEER. CDR3 amino acids: CASSQVLAGMNNEQFF. The CDR3 DNA reads as TGCGCCAGCAGCCAGGTACTAGCGGGAATGAACAATGAGCAGTTCTTC.

This clonotype was counted only a few times. The chain has TRBV14 and TRBJ2-7; 7 positions match TRBD2. V gave up 4 bases and J gave up 3 bases; unmatched junction bases: 15. Germline assignment: CDR1 SGHDN and CDR2 FVKESK. The CDR3 has 17 amino acids. The CDR3 protein is CASSPLAGDPYLYEQYF. In DNA form, the CDR3 reads TGTGCCAGCAGCCCTCTCGCGGGAGATCCGTATCTCTACGAGCAGTACTTC.

The table lists this clonotype with a few counts. V is TRBV5-1 and J is TRBJ2-1; D ambiguous. This CDR3 is 13 amino acids long. Germline V gives CDR1 SGHRS, CDR2 YFSETQ. The ends were cut back, 2 bases at V and 0 bases at J, with 3 bases in the middle. The CDR3: CASSFRSYNEQFF. In nucleotides, the CDR3 is TGCGCCAGCAGCTTCCGCTCCTACAATGAGCAGTTCTTC.

The chain combines TRBV12-3 or TRBV12-4 with TRBJ2-1; 8 nucleotides match TRBD2. The ends lost 11 bases at V and 1 base at J; junction bases unmatched: 19. The CDR3 spans 18 residues. The CDR3 sequence is CAFSFKGTSGSSYNEQFF. Here the CDR3 DNA reads TGTGCCTTCAGTTTTAAGGGGACAAGCGGGAGTTCCTACAATGAGCAGTTCTTC.

This clonotype was observed at least ten times. This chain joins TRBV4-1 and TRBJ2-1; no firm D call. CDR3 length equals 12 residues. Germline CDR1 is MGHRA and CDR2 is YSYEKL. V lost 4 bases, J lost 10 bases, and 11 bases lay in between. The CDR3 region has the DNA TGCGCCAGCAGCCCCCGACTGGGGGAGCAGTTCTTC. It encodes CASSPRLGEQFF.

J is TRBJ2-5 and V is TRBV24-1; TRBD1 or TRBD2 may be the D gene (5 bases each). The CDR3 totals 14 residues. Trimming took off 3 bases at V and 10 bases at J, with 17 bases between the two ends. CDR1 is KGHDR, CDR2 SFDVKD, per germline. Here the CDR3 DNA reads TGTGCCACCAGTGATCAACGGGACCCAAGAATCCAGTACTTC. Translated, it gives CATSDQRDPRIQYF.

In its sample, this clonotype was seen a few times. This sequence joins TRBV2 and TRBJ2-1; perhaps TRBD2 as D (5 bases). The CDR3 is 18 residues long. Per the germline V gene, CDR1 is SNHLY and CDR2 is FYNNEI. Trimming took 10 bases from V and 8 from J, leaving 33 bases between them. CDR3 DNA sequence: TGTGCCATCTGTCCTCCTCAGGCTAGTTCGCACCCGGACTATGAGCAGTTCTTC. Its translation: CAICPPQASSHPDYEQFF.

In its sample, this clonotype was seen a few times. The J gene is TRBJ2-1, the V gene TRBV5-6; D is uncertain. Trimming removed 0 bases at V and 12 bases at J, with 10 bases between. CDR1 SGHDT and CDR2 YYEEEE come from the germline V gene. The CDR3 spans 12 residues. CDR3 sequence: CASSLGPGWQFF. CDR3 nucleotide sequence: TGTGCCAGCAGCTTGGGTCCCGGTTGGCAGTTCTTC.

This clonotype was picked up a small number of times. CDR3 DNA: TGTGCCAGCAGCCCTAGTCCCGGGACAGGGTTCGAGCAGTACTTC. Amino acid sequence: CASSPSPGTGFEQYF. This chain links TRBV7-3 with TRBJ2-7; 9 positions agree with TRBD1. Trimming took 5 bases from V and 6 from J; bases not matched to a gene: 11. Germline CDR1 SGHTA, CDR2 FQGTGA. The CDR3 totals 15 residues.

This clonotype has more than one count but fewer than ten. The chain carries TRBV4-3 and TRBJ1-1, with TRBD1 as a possible D gene (5 bases). This CDR3 has 15 residues. Trimming pared 0 bases from V and 10 bases from J, leaving 18 bases between. Germline V CDR1 and CDR2: LGHNA, YSLEER. CDR3 loop: CASSQESGGLTGAFF. The CDR3 DNA sequence: TGCGCCAGCAGCCAAGAATCCGGGGGTCTTACAGGAGCTTTCTTT.

This clonotype was counted ten times or more. At one of its ends the junction is not consistent with the germline gene, which may arise from a read error. The genes are TRBV12-3 or TRBV12-4 and TRBJ2-5; a possible D gene is TRBD1 (5 bases). This CDR3 is built from 13 residues. CDR3 DNA: TGCGCCAGCAGCCGACAGACCCAAGAGACCCAGTACTTC. Protein sequence: CASSRQTQETQYF.

This clonotype was seen more than once but under ten times. The J gene is TRBJ2-7, the V gene TRBV28; a possible D gene is TRBD2 (6 bases). This CDR3 has 15 residues. CDR1 is MDHEN and CDR2 is SYDVKM in the germline V gene. With 5 bases removed from V and 2 bases from J, the gap between germline ends came to 16 bases. In DNA form, the CDR3 reads TGTGCCAGCAGTCCACAGTTAGCGGAACCCTACGAGCAGTACTTC. Protein: CASSPQLAEPYEQYF.

Only a few counts were recorded for this clonotype. The rearrangement links TRBV20-1 to TRBJ2-3; unclear D gene. V dropped 4 bases and J dropped 6 bases, with 17 bases sitting between them. The CDR3 contains 14 residues. CDR1 DFQATT and CDR2 SNEGSKA come from the germline V gene (reference sequence). CDR3 sequence: CSATPVSLGDTQYF. DNA of the CDR3: TGCAGTGCTACCCCCGTTAGCCTCGGGGATACGCAGTATTTT.

The gene calls are TRBV20-1 and TRBJ2-1; the D is unclear. CDR1 and CDR2 (germline): DFQATT, SNEGSKA (reference sequence). Trimming took off 5 bases at V and 0 bases at J, with 11 bases between the two ends. CDR3 length: 14 residues. The CDR3 spells CSAATGNSYNEQFF. Here the CDR3 DNA reads TGCAGTGCTGCAACTGGGAACTCCTACAATGAGCAGTTCTTC.

This clonotype showed up just a few times. V usage is TRBV7-2 and J usage is TRBJ2-7; TRBD1 matches at 7 bases. Trimming at V came to 7 bases and at J to 0 bases, leaving 3 bases not matched to a gene. CDR3 size: 13 residues. The germline V gene encodes CDR1 SGHTA and CDR2 FQGNSA. CDR3 bases: TGTGCCAGCAACAGGGGAGTCTCCTACGAGCAGTACTTC. This gives the protein CASNRGVSYEQYF.

The rearrangement joins TRBV10-3 to TRBJ2-3; no clear D gene. The V end lost 6 bases, the J end lost 3 bases, and 4 bases lay between the germline ends. Germline CDR1 reads ENHRY; CDR2 reads SYGVKD. The CDR3 has 11 amino acids. The CDR3 loop reads CAIRGTDTQYF. In nucleotides, the CDR3 is TGTGCCATCAGGGGAACAGATACGCAGTATTTT.

This clonotype was counted a few times. The chain links TRBV9 to TRBJ2-6; D is perhaps TRBD2 (6 bases). V dropped 0 bases and J dropped 4 bases, with 14 bases sitting between them. Germline V gene data show CDR1 as SGDLS and CDR2 as YYNGEE. This CDR3 has 17 amino acids. In DNA, the CDR3 is TGTGCCAGCAGCGTAGGCTACGGGGGTGGCGGGGCCAACGTCCTGACTTTC. As protein: CASSVGYGGGGANVLTF. Drawing the rest from reference TRBV9 and TRBJ2-6, the complete variable domain is DSGVTQTPKHLITATGQRVTLRCSPRSGDLSVYWYQQSLDQGLQFLIQYYNGEERAKGNILERFSAQQFPDLHSELNLSSLELGDSALYFCASSVGYGGGGANVLTFGAGSRLTVL.

This clonotype was detected only a few times. V gene TRBV10-3 combines with J gene TRBJ2-3; D remains ambiguous. V dropped 3 bases and J dropped 7 bases, with 20 bases sitting between them. The CDR3 contains 16 residues. Germline CDR1 reads ENHRY; CDR2 reads SYGVKD. The CDR3: CAISEIASAKENTQYF. DNA of the CDR3: TGTGCCATCAGTGAAATCGCGTCGGCTAAGGAAAATACGCAGTATTTT.

The chain employs TRBV19 and TRBJ2-3, with D hard to call. The CDR3 runs to 15 residues. Trimming left V 3 bases short and J 2 bases short, with 12 bases between. CDR1 is LNHDA and CDR2 is SQIVND in the germline V gene (reference sequence). CDR3 protein: CASSIRALLTDTQYF. The CDR3 DNA follows: TGTGCCAGTAGTATTCGAGCTCTTCTCACAGATACGCAGTATTTT.

V gene TRBV6-2 or TRBV6-3 combines with J gene TRBJ2-1, with 8 bases matching TRBD2. Germline V CDR1 and CDR2: MNHEY, SVGEGT. V was clipped by 4 bases and J by 7 bases; unmatched bases: 9. The CDR3 is 15 residues long. The CDR3 region has the DNA TGTGCCAGCAGTTTTCGGGGACTAGTAGTAAATGAGCAGTTCTTC. It codes for CASSFRGLVVNEQFF.